This T cell receptor beta chain originates from a study of T cell repertoires in cytomegalovirus infection. Across the whole study: Peptides in the study included HLA-C-restricted and HLA-B-restricted CMV epitopes.

A remark on this clonotype: Its antigen is unknown.

Via MiXCR, TCRdb re-called the reads, giving one row per CDR3 protein. Of approximately 1,000,000 distinct CDR3 sequences detected, roughly a third appear once; the ten largest clones hold roughly 13%. V was clipped by 10 bases and J by 1 base, with 23 bases between them. The CDR3 is made up of 18 amino acids. This TCR derives from a human donor in good health (CMV status not recorded). Some clones in this sample may be carry-over from other donors' samples. Here the sequenced sample was cultured CD8+ T cells from PBMCs, taken from culture after CMV antigen stimulation. The chain uses TRBV12-3 or TRBV12-4 and TRBJ1-6; weak D call: TRBD1 (6 bases). The CDR3 here is CATSRDTNAVSYNSPLHF. The CDR3 nucleotides read TGTGCCACTTCCCGGGACACAAACGCCGTGTCCTATAATTCACCCCTCCACTTT.